This section outlines one T cell receptor (beta chain) sequence together with its context. Trimming shortened V by 9 bases and J by 0 bases, and 14 bases separated the two germline ends. Germline V CDR1 and CDR2: MNHNS, SASEGT. The CDR3 runs 14 residues. TCRdb processed the RT-PCR reads anew with MiXCR; each CDR3 protein has one entry. The sample holds about 680,000 distinct CDR3 sequences, more than 13% seen once. The source of this sequence is a female donor in good health, serving as a healthy control. This rearrangement joins TRBV6-1 to TRBJ1-1, with D possibly TRBD1 on 5 matching bases. Sequenced: memory CD4+ T cells from blood. The CDR3 nucleotides are TGTGCCAGTGTTCCGGGACGCCTGAACACTGAAGCTTTCTTT. This translates into CASVPGRLNTEAFF.